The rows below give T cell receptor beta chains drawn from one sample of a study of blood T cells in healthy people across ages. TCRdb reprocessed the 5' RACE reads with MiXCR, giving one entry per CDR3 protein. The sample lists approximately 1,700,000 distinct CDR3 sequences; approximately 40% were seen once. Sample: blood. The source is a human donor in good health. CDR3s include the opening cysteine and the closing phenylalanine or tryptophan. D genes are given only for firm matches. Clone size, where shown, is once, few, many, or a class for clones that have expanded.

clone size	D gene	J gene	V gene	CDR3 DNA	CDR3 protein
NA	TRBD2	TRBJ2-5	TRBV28	TGTGCCAGCAGCGACCTGACTAGCGGGGGGGCTAGGTTGGAGACCCAGTACTTC	CASSDLTSGGARLETQYF
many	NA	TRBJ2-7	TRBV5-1	TGTGCCAGCAGTTTGGGGAACGAGCAGTACTTC	CASSLGNEQYF
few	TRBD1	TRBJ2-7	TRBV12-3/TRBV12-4	TGTGCCAGCAGCTACCAACGGACAGGATTATACGAGCAGTACTTC	CASSYQRTGLYEQYF
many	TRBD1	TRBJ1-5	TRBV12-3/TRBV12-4	TGTGCCAGCAGCCCCCAGGGGGTGTATCAGCCCCAGCATTTT	CASSPQGVYQPQHF
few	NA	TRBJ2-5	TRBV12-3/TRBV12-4	TGTGCCAGCAGTTTTTTACCGGGGGCAGAGACCCAGTACTTC	CASSFLPGAETQYF
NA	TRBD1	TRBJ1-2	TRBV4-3	TGCGCCAGCAGCCATTCCCGGGACAGGGGAGGCTACACCTTC	CASSHSRDRGGYTF
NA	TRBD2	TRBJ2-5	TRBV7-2	TGTGCCAGCAGCAAACTCCGGGGGGGCCGAGAGACCCAGTACTTC	CASSKLRGGRETQYF
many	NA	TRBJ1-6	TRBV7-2	TGTGCCAGTCGACAGGACATCTCCTATAATTCACCCCTCCACTTT	CASRQDISYNSPLHF
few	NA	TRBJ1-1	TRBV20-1	TGCAGTGCTAGATACATTGAAGCTTTCTTT	CSARYIEAFF
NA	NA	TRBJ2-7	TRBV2	TGTGCCAGCAGTGCTGAGGGAACGGACGAGCAGTACTTC	CASSAEGTDEQYF
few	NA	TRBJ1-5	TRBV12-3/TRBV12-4	TGTGCCAGCAATCGGCGTAATCAGCCCCAGCATTTT	CASNRRNQPQHF
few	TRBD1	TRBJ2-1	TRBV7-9	TGTGCCAGCAGCGAAATGGGACAGGGGGCGGGCGATGAGCAGTTCTTC	CASSEMGQGAGDEQFF
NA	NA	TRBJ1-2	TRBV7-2	TGTGCCAGCAGCTTAGGAACAGGGACTTACTATGGCTACACCTTC	CASSLGTGTYYGYTF
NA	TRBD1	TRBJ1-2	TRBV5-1	TGCGCCAGCAGCTTGGCCGTGGCAGGGGGCCATGGCTACACCTTC	CASSLAVAGGHGYTF
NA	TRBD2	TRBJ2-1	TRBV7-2	TGTGCCAGCAGCTTACTCTGGACTAGTAATGAGCAGTTCTTC	CASSLLWTSNEQFF
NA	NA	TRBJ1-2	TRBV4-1	TGCGCCAGCAGCCAAGATCACCAAGGGATCAATGGCTACACCTTC	CASSQDHQGINGYTF
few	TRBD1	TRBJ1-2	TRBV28	TGTGCCAGCAGTTCCCCTGGGACAGGGGGTCCGGAACTTAAACCGAACTATGGCTACACCTTC	CASSSPGTGGPELKPNYGYTF
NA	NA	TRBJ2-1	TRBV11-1	TGTGCCAGCAGCTTATTGGCTGGGAAGGGGGGCCATGAGCAGTTCTTC	CASSLLAGKGGHEQFF
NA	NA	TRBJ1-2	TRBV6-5	TGTGCCAGCAGTTACGGTGGGGACGGCCCAAACTATGGCTACACCTTC	CASSYGGDGPNYGYTF
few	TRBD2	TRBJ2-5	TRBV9	TGTGCCAGCAGCCCCCACCCCCGGAGTCGTAGCGGGGGGGCCGAGGAGACCCAGTACTTC	CASSPHPRSRSGGAEETQYF
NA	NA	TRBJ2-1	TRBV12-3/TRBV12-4	TGTGCCAGCAGTCCTCTGACTACCTACAATGAGCAGTTCTTC	CASSPLTTYNEQFF
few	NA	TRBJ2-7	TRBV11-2	TGTGCCAGCAGCTTAGAATGGGGAGACTACGAGCAGTACTTC	CASSLEWGDYEQYF